Reported below is one TCR beta chain. Its cognate antigen is unknown. This record comes from a study of siplizumab effects on memory and regulatory T cells. General study findings and limits: Naive or memory phenotype assignment was not possible for roughly 75-95% of proliferating CD4+ or CD8+ clones. Naive T cells looked more diverse than memory cells and looked like major alloresponse contributors. No more than a minor fraction of alloreactive clones could be traced back to unstimulated subsets. In the presence of siplizumab, alloreactive sequences traceable to unstimulated CD4+ memory cells were significantly reduced.

Trimming left V 6 bases short and J 4 bases short, with 10 bases between. The length of the CDR3 is 13 residues. Germline CDR1 SNHLY, CDR2 FYNNEI. Clones were sequenced by immunoSEQ multiplex PCR, and TCRdb holds only the in-frame ones, with some missing. The sample has some 96,000 clones; around 93% are singletons. This chain uses TRBV2 with TRBJ2-1, with a tentative D call TRBD2 (5 bases). Sequences were obtained from non-Treg CD4+ T cells sorted from blood. This receptor was identified in a human donor in good health. Written as DNA, the CDR3 is TGTGCCAGCAGCCCGGACTTGTACAATGAGCAGTTCTTC. It encodes CASSPDLYNEQFF.